This entry describes one TCR beta chain. No antigen is known for it. This table comes from immunoSEQ multiplex PCR, and its TCRdb copy is limited to in-frame clones, with some not included. This repertoire shows tens of thousands of clones, approximately 88% found once; its top ten account for under 7%. Trimming left V 5 bases short and J 5 bases short, with 7 bases between. The germline V gene encodes CDR1 KGHSH and CDR2 LQKENI. This CDR3 is built from 12 residues. The entry originates in a study of cytomegalovirus exposure and HLA in healthy donors. Study-wide results and limits: Many donors shared some public TCRs, even though most TCR sequences were rare.

The receptor's source is a woman younger than 45 in good health and CMV-seronegative. The sample was PBMCs. This chain uses TRBV18 with TRBJ2-1; perhaps TRBD2 as D (5 bases). CDR3 in amino acids: CASSVRDNEQFF. DNA of the CDR3: TGTGCCAGCTCAGTGCGGGACAATGAGCAGTTCTTC. The full variable domain, completed using reference TRBV18 and TRBJ2-1, is NAGVMQNPRHLVRRRGQEARLRCSPMKGHSHVYWYRQLPEEGLKFMVYLQKENIIDESGMPKERFSAEFPKEGPSILRIQQVVRGDSAAYFCASSVRDNEQFFGPGTRLTVL.